Following are 20 T cell receptor beta chains from one sample sequenced in a study of blood T cell repertoires in COVID-19. Only in-frame clones appear in the TCRdb table, and some are missing; sequencing was by immunoSEQ multiplex PCR. The table shows approximately 450,000 clones, with roughly 90% occurring only once. The specimen sequenced was peripheral blood. These receptors were collected from a woman in her 30s with acute or convalescent COVID-19.

The chain uses TRBV11-2 and TRBJ1-4; D is unclear. CDR1 is SGHAT, CDR2 FQNNGV, per germline. V lost 0 bases and J lost 7, with 12 bases in between. The CDR3 spans 15 residues. The CDR3 bases are TGTGCCAGCAGCTTAGATGGTGTGTCAGGTGAAAAACTGTTTTTT. It translates to CASSLDGVSGEKLFF.

The genes are TRBV9 and TRBJ2-1; a possible D gene is TRBD1 (6 bases). The CDR3 loop spans 16 amino acids. CDR1 SGDLS and CDR2 YYNGEE come from the germline V gene. Trimming removed 3 bases from V and 3 bases from J, with 16 bases in between. The CDR3 sequence is CASSAFTDRNYNEQFF. CDR3 coding DNA: TGTGCCAGCAGCGCTTTTACGGACAGAAACTACAATGAGCAGTTCTTC. Full variable domain (remainder filled in from reference TRBV9 and TRBJ2-1): DSGVTQTPKHLITATGQRVTLRCSPRSGDLSVYWYQQSLDQGLQFLIQYYNGEERAKGNILERFSAQQFPDLHSELNLSSLELGDSALYFCASSAFTDRNYNEQFFGPGTRLTVL.

This chain uses TRBV7-3 with TRBJ2-3; 11 bases are a match to TRBD1. J was trimmed by 6 bases and V by 5 bases; bases with no gene match: 7. CDR3 length: 15 residues. From germline, CDR1 is SGHTA and CDR2 FQGTGA. The CDR3 sequence: CASSITGQGADTQYF. As DNA, the CDR3 is TGTGCCAGCAGCATCACAGGACAGGGGGCGGATACGCAGTATTTT.

The chain carries TRBV19 and TRBJ1-1; D gene ambiguous. V was trimmed by 5 bases and J by 0 bases, leaving 10 bases between them. The CDR3 is 14 amino acids. Per the germline V gene, CDR1 is LNHDA and CDR2 is SQIVND (reference sequence). CDR3 protein: CASSLGRVNTEAFF. The CDR3 nucleotides are TGTGCCAGTAGTTTAGGACGGGTGAACACTGAAGCTTTCTTT.

The chain carries TRBV27 and TRBJ1-3; D gene uncertain. Trimming left V 4 bases short and J 0 bases short, with 7 bases between. Germline V gene lookup returns CDR1 MNHEY and CDR2 SMNVEV (reference sequence). The CDR3 extends over 14 amino acids. This CDR3 is CASSYSLSGNTIYF. The CDR3 coding sequence is TGTGCCAGCAGTTACAGTCTCTCTGGAAACACCATATATTTT.

The V and J genes are TRBV2 and TRBJ2-2, with 10 bases identical to TRBD1. V shed 7 bases and J 6 bases; nucleotides not matched to a gene: 5. The CDR3 contains 14 residues. The germline V gene encodes CDR1 SNHLY and CDR2 FYNNEI. The CDR3 bases are TGTGCCAGCACAGGACAGGGGGTGGCCGGGGAGCTGTTTTTT. It codes for CASTGQGVAGELFF. The whole variable domain, filled in from reference TRBV2 and TRBJ2-2, reads EPEVTQTPSHQVTQMGQEVILRCVPISNHLYFYWYRQILGQKVEFLVSFYNNEISEKSEIFDDQFSVERPDGSNFTLKIRSTKLEDSAMYFCASTGQGVAGELFFGEGSRLTVL.

This chain joins TRBV2 and TRBJ2-1; 12 nucleotides match TRBD2. V shed 6 bases, J shed 3 bases, and the junction held 6 bases outside the gene matches. This CDR3 is 16 amino acids long. Germline CDR1 reads SNHLY; CDR2 reads FYNNEI. The CDR3 DNA reads as TGTGCCAGCAGGACTAGCGGGGGAGGAGACTACAATGAGCAGTTCTTC. Translated, it gives CASRTSGGGDYNEQFF.

The chain employs TRBV5-3 and TRBJ1-5, with a weak D call TRBD1 (6 bases). TRBV5-3 is an ORF, and what it does is uncertain. This CDR3 is 16 amino acids long. The germline V and J ends were trimmed by 8 bases and 3 bases, with 21 bases remaining between them. The CDR3 is CASESFDGGNNQPQHF. CDR3 nucleotides: TGTGCCAGCGAGTCGTTCGATGGGGGCAACAATCAGCCCCAGCATTTT.

V gene TRBV6-6 combines with J gene TRBJ2-6; D possibly corresponds to TRBD1 (5 bases). The V end lost 5 bases, the J end lost 5 bases, and 19 bases lay between the germline ends. The CDR3 covers 17 residues. CDR1 and CDR2 from the germline V gene are MNHNY and SVGAGI (reference sequence). The CDR3 spells CASSPQAQGFRANVLTF. The CDR3 region has the DNA TGTGCCAGCAGTCCCCAAGCTCAGGGTTTTAGGGCCAACGTCCTGACTTTC.

The chain recombines TRBV6-5 with TRBJ1-6; possible D gene TRBD1, 5 bases. CDR1 and CDR2 (germline): MNHEY, SVGAGI. Trimming pared 7 bases from V and 9 bases from J, leaving 16 bases between. This CDR3 has 14 amino acids. In nucleotides, the CDR3 is TGTGCCAGCAAGGTGGGACTTCAGGTTTCACCCCTCCACTTT. Amino acid sequence: CASKVGLQVSPLHF.

V is TRBV18 and J is TRBJ2-3; no reliable D call. Germline V gives CDR1 KGHSH, CDR2 LQKENI. CDR3 length equals 13 residues. Trimming pared 0 bases from V and 5 bases from J, leaving 6 bases between. CDR3 nucleotides: TGTGCCAGCTCACCACCCTCGCGAGATACGCAGTATTTT. Residues: CASSPPSRDTQYF.

Only one count was recorded for this clone. The rearrangement uses TRBV6-5 and TRBJ2-7; 7 positions agree with TRBD1. Germline CDR1 MNHEY, CDR2 SVGAGI. V gave up 6 bases and J gave up 1 base; unmatched junction bases: 9. This CDR3 is 15 amino acids long. This chain's CDR3 is CASRFDRVLSYEQYF. The CDR3 region has the DNA TGTGCCAGCAGATTCGACAGGGTACTGTCCTACGAGCAGTACTTC.

This clone appeared a few times. V usage is TRBV12-3 or TRBV12-4 and J usage is TRBJ1-3; D unresolved. V was clipped by 3 bases and J by 6 bases, with 6 bases between them. This CDR3 spans 12 amino acids. The CDR3 DNA reads as TGTGCCAGCAGTTTTTCCGTAAACACCATATATTTT. Its translation is CASSFSVNTIYF.

The chain carries TRBV7-9 and TRBJ1-2; tentative D call: TRBD1 (5 bases). Between the trimmed V and J ends, which lost 1 base and 1 base, there was a span of 13 bases. The CDR3 is 16 residues long. Germline V gene sequence: CDR1 SEHNR, CDR2 FQNEAQ (reference sequence). The CDR3 spells CASSLGDSHNNYGYTF. The CDR3 DNA is TGTGCCAGCAGCTTAGGAGACAGTCATAATAACTATGGCTACACCTTC.

The J gene is TRBJ1-2, the V gene TRBV28; no reliable D call. The CDR3 covers 12 residues. V dropped 5 bases and J dropped 4 bases, with 8 bases sitting between them. Per the germline V gene, CDR1 is MDHEN and CDR2 is SYDVKM. CDR3: CASSPVLYGYTF. The CDR3 nucleotides are TGTGCCAGCAGTCCAGTCCTCTATGGCTACACCTTC.

V is TRBV2 and J is TRBJ1-5, with TRBD1 as a possible D gene (6 bases). CDR3 size: 13 residues. V lost 6 bases and J 4 bases, leaving 10 bases between the germline ends. Germline V gene lookup returns CDR1 SNHLY and CDR2 FYNNEI. CDR3 protein: CASRERGNQPQHF. CDR3 nucleotides: TGTGCCAGCAGAGAAAGGGGGAATCAGCCCCAGCATTTT.

This chain links TRBV24-1 with TRBJ2-7; D is possibly TRBD1 (5 bases). The CDR3 sequence is 13 residues long. The germline V and J ends were trimmed by 3 bases and 3 bases, with 8 bases remaining between them. From germline, CDR1 is KGHDR and CDR2 SFDVKD. The CDR3 DNA follows: TGTGCCACCAGTGATCGACAGAGCTACGAGCAGTACTTC. Translating it yields CATSDRQSYEQYF.

CDR3: CASSQDSVYYGYTF. The CDR3 DNA reads TGTGCCAGCAGCCAAGACTCGGTTTACTATGGCTACACCTTC. V is TRBV3-1 (or the pseudogene TRBV3-2) and J is TRBJ1-2, with unresolved D. CDR1 and CDR2 from the germline V gene are LGHDT and YNNKEL (reference sequence). The CDR3 runs 14 residues. V lost 0 bases and J lost 3, with 8 bases in between.

This clone was counted a single time. The V gene is TRBV12-3 or TRBV12-4, the J gene TRBJ2-5; tentative D call: TRBD1 (5 bases). CDR3 length: 12 amino acids. The ends were cut back, 6 bases at V and 2 bases at J, with 7 bases in the middle. CDR3 in amino acids: CASRGLQETQYF. The DNA for the CDR3 is TGTGCCAGCAGGGGGCTGCAAGAGACCCAGTACTTC.

CDR3 residues: CASLKRTTDPTNYGYTF. CDR3 in DNA: TGTGCCAGCCTCAAAAGAACGACAGACCCTACTAACTATGGCTACACCTTC. The V gene is TRBV5-6, the J gene TRBJ1-2; TRBD1 is a possible D gene (5 bases). V shed 7 bases and J shed 0 bases, with 22 bases lying between them. The CDR3 has 17 residues. From germline, CDR1 is SGHDT and CDR2 YYEEEE.